The text below deals with one T cell receptor beta chain. Libraries were prepared by immunoSEQ multiplex PCR; TCRdb keeps only in-frame clonotypes and omits some of them. The sample lists tens of thousands of clones; 85% to 90% were seen once. The sample originates from a study of OX40 agonist ivuxolimab in advanced cancers. The TCR sequence derives from an adult with an advanced solid tumor such as melanoma, head and neck, liver or kidney cancer. Source: CD4+ or CD8+ T cells sorted from blood, taken in a trial of the OX40 agonist ivuxolimab.

CDR3 nucleotide sequence: TGTGCCAGCAGCTTGAACACAGGGGCCACGAACACCGGGGAGCTGTTTTTT. It codes for CASSLNTGATNTGELFF. The V gene is TRBV5-4, the J gene TRBJ2-2; TRBD1 matches 7 bases. The CDR3 spans 17 residues. The J segment lost 0 bases and the V segment lost 1 base, leaving 6 bases of the junction unmatched. Germline loops: CDR1 SGHNT, CDR2 YYREEE (reference sequence).